The 9 T cell receptor beta chains listed next were all sequenced from one sample in a study of cytomegalovirus exposure and HLA in healthy donors (dated by TCRdb to the late 2010s). Receptor libraries were prepared by the immunoSEQ multiplex PCR assay. For the multiplex PCR, a mixture combining 60 forward primers for TCR Vbeta segments and 13 reverse primers for TCR Jbeta segments was used. Drawn from immuneACCESS, this table holds only the in-frame rearrangements with V and J called that TCRdb kept. Clones are partly lost; checked studies trace under half to an unresolved V gene and leave the rest unexplained. A total of 73,000 or so clones appear in this sample, roughly four fifths of them only once. The biggest ten clones account for approximately 6.2% of the sample. Source material: PBMCs. The receptors derive from a human donor in good health.

CDR3 sequence: CAVHRVWNSPLHF. For the CDR3, the DNA is TGTGCCGTACACAGGGTCTGGAATTCACCCCTCCACTTT. The chain carries TRBV6-1 and TRBJ1-6; TRBD1 might be the D (6 bases). The CDR3 runs to 13 residues. V dropped 11 bases and J dropped 7 bases, with 15 bases sitting between them. Germline V lookup: CDR1 MNHNS, CDR2 SASEGT.

The V and J genes are TRBV19 and TRBJ1-5; D unclear. The V end was cut by 7 bases, the J end by 5 bases, with 15 bases between. In germline, CDR1 is LNHDA, CDR2 SQIVND (reference sequence). The CDR3 is 14 amino acids. CDR3 residues: CASTSGGRYQPQHF. Written as DNA, the CDR3 is TGTGCCAGTACCTCGGGAGGGCGATATCAGCCCCAGCATTTT.

The J gene is TRBJ1-6, the V gene TRBV5-1; maybe TRBD1 (6 bases). Trimming shortened V by 4 bases and J by 5 bases, and 13 bases separated the two germline ends. This CDR3 spans 15 amino acids. Germline V gene sequence: CDR1 SGHRS, CDR2 YFSETQ. The CDR3 DNA follows: TGCGCCAGCAGCCCCGTGACAGGTCATAATTCACCCCTCCACTTT. This gives the protein CASSPVTGHNSPLHF.

This chain uses TRBV29-1 with TRBJ2-1, with TRBD2 matching over 9 bases. The CDR3 runs to 15 residues. Germline loops: CDR1 SQVTM, CDR2 ANQGSEA. The V gene end was trimmed by 6 bases and the J gene end by 4 bases; junction bases not matched to a gene: 10. This chain's CDR3 is CSVARLADLYNEQFF. CDR3 nucleotide sequence: TGCAGCGTCGCCCGACTAGCGGATTTATACAATGAGCAGTTCTTC.

The chain employs TRBV9 and TRBJ1-1, with D maybe TRBD1 (5 bases). The V end lost 5 bases, the J end lost 1 base, and 9 bases lay between the germline ends. This CDR3 is 13 amino acids long. The germline V gene encodes CDR1 SGDLS and CDR2 YYNGEE. For the CDR3, the DNA is TGTGCCAGCAGTCCTAGGGGGAACACTGAAGCTTTCTTT. It specifies CASSPRGNTEAFF.

This clone turned up a few times. The chain has TRBV28 and TRBJ2-7; 9 bases are shared with TRBD1. Germline CDR1 and CDR2: MDHEN and SYDVKM. The CDR3 is 16 residues long. V shed 4 bases and J 0 bases; nucleotides not matched to a gene: 7. The CDR3 nucleotides are TGTGCCAGCAGTTCCGCAGGGGGACAGGGCTCCTACGAGCAGTACTTC. It encodes CASSSAGGQGSYEQYF.

This clone was seen a handful of times. The chain joins TRBV5-6 to TRBJ1-1; D is ambiguous. The ends were cut back, 4 bases at V and 3 bases at J, with 16 bases in the middle. CDR1 is SGHDT and CDR2 is YYEEEE in the germline V gene. The CDR3 covers 15 residues. The CDR3 DNA follows: TGTGCCAGCAGCGGACCTTTGCGGGGAGACACTGAAGCTTTCTTT. Protein sequence: CASSGPLRGDTEAFF.

The chain is built from TRBV27 and TRBJ2-2; D is perhaps TRBD2 (5 bases). Trimming took 6 bases from V and 1 from J, leaving 18 bases between them. Germline CDR1 is MNHEY and CDR2 is SMNVEV (reference sequence). CDR3 length: 17 residues. CDR3 coding DNA: TGTGCCAGCAGCCTCCTTGGGGTAGCGAGGAACACCGGGGAGCTGTTTTTT. Residues: CASSLLGVARNTGELFF.

The rearrangement uses TRBV5-6 and TRBJ2-2; no definite D call. Germline V gene lookup returns CDR1 SGHDT and CDR2 YYEEEE. This CDR3 is built from 16 residues. Trimming left V 1 base short and J 4 bases short, with 14 bases between. The CDR3 region is CASSLSWVRSTGELFF. The CDR3 DNA is TGTGCCAGCAGCTTGTCTTGGGTACGGAGCACCGGGGAGCTGTTTTTT.